The rows below give T cell receptor beta chains drawn from one sample of a study of OX40 agonist ivuxolimab in advanced cancers. TCRdb's table, derived via immunoSEQ multiplex PCR, lists solely in-frame clones and lacks some. This repertoire shows over 75,000 clones, about 83% found once; its top ten account for less than 1.5%. Source: CD4+ or CD8+ T cells sorted from blood, taken in a trial of the OX40 agonist ivuxolimab. Receptors originate from an adult with an advanced solid tumor such as melanoma, head and neck, liver or kidney cancer. CDR3s include the opening cysteine and the closing phenylalanine or tryptophan. The D gene is left open where the match is weak. Clone size, where shown, is once, few, many, or a class for clones that have expanded.

>few|TRBJ1-4|TRBV7-2|NA
CASSLMGPPGKLFF
TGTGCCAGCAGCTTAATGGGACCACCGGGAAAACTGTTTTTT
>NA|TRBJ2-3|TRBV5-1|NA
CASSLTTDTQYF
TGCGCCAGCAGCTTAACGACAGATACGCAGTATTTT
>NA|TRBJ2-4|TRBV5-1|NA
CASSHAGENIQYF
TGCGCCAGCAGCCATGCCGGGGAAAACATTCAGTACTTC
>NA|TRBJ1-4|TRBV2|NA
CASLQAEKLFF
TGTGCCAGCCTACAGGCCGAAAAACTGTTTTTT
>NA|TRBJ1-2|TRBV14|TRBD1
CASSHDRGHGYTF
TGTGCCAGCAGCCACGACAGGGGGCATGGCTACACCTTC
>NA|TRBJ2-3|TRBV5-6|NA
CASSSIDTQYF
TGTGCCAGCAGTTCAATAGATACGCAGTATTTT
>NA|TRBJ2-2|TRBV12-5|NA
CASRSGLNTGELFF
TGTGCTAGTCGGTCGGGGTTGAACACCGGGGAGCTGTTTTTT
>NA|TRBJ1-3|TRBV7-6|NA
CASSPTPGNTIYF
TGTGCCAGCAGCCCCACTCCTGGAAACACCATATATTTT
>NA|TRBJ1-4|TRBV10-3|NA
CAISEQGGTNEKLFF
TGTGCCATCAGTGAGCAGGGTGGAACTAATGAAAAACTGTTTTTT
>NA|TRBJ2-7|TRBV2|NA
CASSVEEGSSYEQYF
TGTGCCAGCAGCGTTGAGGAGGGGAGCTCCTACGAGCAGTACTTC
>once|TRBJ2-5|TRBV4-2|NA
CASSRSGLGETQYF
TGTGCCAGCAGTCGATCAGGGTTGGGTGAGACCCAGTACTTC
>once|TRBJ2-1|TRBV30|TRBD2
CAWRRTSGNLNNEQFF
TGTGCCTGGAGGAGGACTAGCGGGAACCTCAACAATGAGCAGTTCTTC
>NA|TRBJ1-1|TRBV5-1|NA
CASSWEGGRGTEAFF
TGCGCCAGCAGCTGGGAGGGAGGCCGAGGGACTGAAGCTTTCTTT
>NA|TRBJ2-4|TRBV27|TRBD2
CASSLAGAKNIQYF
TGTGCCAGCAGTCTAGCGGGGGCCAAAAACATTCAGTACTTC
>NA|TRBJ2-7|TRBV7-9|TRBD1
CASSINPRTGVSYEQYF
TGTGCCAGCAGCATCAATCCCAGGACAGGGGTGTCCTACGAGCAGTACTTC
>once|TRBJ2-3|TRBV7-3|TRBD2
CASSVLAGAIDTQYF
TGTGCCAGCAGCGTACTAGCGGGGGCTATAGATACGCAGTATTTT
>NA|TRBJ2-1|TRBV9|TRBD2
CASSAQAGGPDEQFF
TGTGCCAGCAGCGCCCAAGCGGGAGGGCCGGATGAGCAGTTCTTC
>NA|TRBJ2-7|TRBV9|TRBD1
CASSKLGQGAYEQYF
TGTGCCAGCAGCAAATTGGGACAGGGGGCCTACGAGCAGTACTTC
>NA|TRBJ1-3|TRBV15|NA
CATSRGVSTGGNTIYF
TGTGCCACCAGCAGGGGTGTATCGACGGGGGGAAACACCATATATTTT
>NA|TRBJ1-5|TRBV6-5|NA
CASSYSPQENQPQHF
TGTGCCAGCAGTTACTCTCCCCAGGAGAATCAGCCCCAGCATTTT
>NA|TRBJ2-6|TRBV2|NA
CASSDVVDGTSGANVLTF
TGTGCCAGCAGTGATGTTGTGGACGGGACATCTGGGGCCAACGTCCTGACTTTC
>NA|TRBJ1-5|TRBV18|TRBD1
CASSRSRTGSNQPQHF
TGTGCCAGCTCTCGCTCCCGGACAGGGAGCAATCAGCCCCAGCATTTT
>many|TRBJ1-1|TRBV30|NA
CAWSLTGIGTEAFF
TGTGCCTGGAGTTTAACAGGAATTGGGACTGAAGCTTTCTTT
>NA|TRBJ2-7|TRBV27|NA
CASTKSGGGSYEQYF
TGTGCCAGCACTAAAAGCGGAGGCGGCTCCTACGAGCAGTACTTC
>NA|TRBJ2-2|TRBV5-1|NA
CASSAWGDTGELFF
TGCGCCAGCTCTGCATGGGGGGACACCGGGGAGCTGTTTTTT
>NA|TRBJ1-6|TRBV5-1|NA
CASSLIRDDNSPLHF
TGCGCCAGCAGCTTGATTCGGGACGATAATTCACCCCTCCACTTT
>NA|TRBJ1-1|TRBV29-1|TRBD1
CSVNRGSGTEAFF
TGCAGCGTCAACAGGGGGAGCGGGACTGAAGCTTTCTTT
>NA|TRBJ1-5|TRBV9|NA
CASSVSEGGGNQPQHF
TGTGCCAGCAGCGTAAGTGAGGGCGGTGGCAATCAGCCCCAGCATTTT
>NA|TRBJ2-7|TRBV6-5|TRBD1
CASRGDRYYSYEQYF
TGTGCCAGCAGGGGGGACAGGTACTACTCCTACGAGCAGTACTTC
>NA|TRBJ2-5|TRBV19|TRBD1
CASRPGQGETQYF
TGTGCCAGTAGACCGGGACAGGGGGAGACCCAGTACTTC
>NA|TRBJ2-3|TRBV5-1|TRBD1
CASSLQGEDTQYF
TGCGCCAGCAGTTTACAGGGGGAAGATACGCAGTATTTT
>NA|TRBJ1-2|TRBV30|NA
CAWSPAVAGLEHYTF
TGTGCCTGGAGTCCAGCCGTAGCGGGCTTAGAGCACTACACCTTC
>NA|TRBJ2-1|TRBV5-4|NA
CASSLPGSAGYNEQFF
TGTGCCAGCAGCCTCCCGGGTTCCGCGGGGTACAATGAGCAGTTCTTC
>NA|TRBJ1-4|TRBV7-2|NA
CASSSRPGQSNEKLFF
TGTGCCAGCAGCTCGAGACCGGGACAAAGTAATGAAAAACTGTTTTTT
>NA|TRBJ1-5|TRBV5-1|NA
CASSLEPRAYNQPQHF
TGCGCCAGCAGCTTGGAGCCCAGGGCGTACAATCAGCCCCAGCATTTT
>NA|TRBJ2-5|TRBV14|NA
CASSQILTFRKETQYF
TGTGCCAGCAGCCAAATACTGACCTTTCGAAAAGAGACCCAGTACTTC
>NA|TRBJ1-2|TRBV28|NA
CASGGGYTF
TGTGCCAGCGGGGGTGGCTACACCTTC